This T cell receptor beta chain was captured by sequencing in a study of tumour-infiltrating T cells in Burkitt lymphoma. Study at large: Overall and progression-free survival were predicted by productive clonality.

Losses at the gene ends were 6 bases for V and 5 bases for J; bases not matched to a gene: 8. Germline V gene data show CDR1 as KGHSH and CDR2 as LQKENI. CDR3 length: 14 amino acids. The method was immunoSEQ multiplex PCR; TCRdb's version includes in-frame clones alone and lacks a portion of them. The table lists about 5,400 clones, approximately 10% of them singletons. This receptor was identified in a human donor with diffuse large B-cell lymphoma. Sequences were obtained from tumor tissue. The chain recombines TRBV18 with TRBJ2-7, with 9 positions matching TRBD1. This CDR3 reads CASSPGQGRDEQYF. DNA of the CDR3: TGTGCCAGCTCGCCGGGACAGGGTAGGGACGAGCAGTACTTC.